This TCR beta chain stems from a study of OX40 agonist ivuxolimab in advanced cancers. General study findings and limits: Dose levels from 0.1 to 3.0 mg/kg saw CD4+ and CD8+ blood T cells expand clonally by week 6. In general, CD8+ T cells held more expanded clones than CD4+ did, on average.

Germline CDR1 is PRHDT and CDR2 is FYEKMQ (reference sequence). There are 15 residues in the CDR3. Deletions cut 1 base from V and 3 bases from J, with 7 bases between. Notes on this clone: Its target is unknown.

TCRdb keeps only in-frame clones here, not all; method: immunoSEQ multiplex PCR. In the table there are more than 50,000 clones, 85% to 90% of which are singletons. The sequence was collected from an adult with an advanced solid tumor such as melanoma, head and neck, liver or kidney cancer. The chain recombines TRBV13 with TRBJ1-6; D ambiguous. The specimen was CD4+ or CD8+ T cells sorted from blood, collected in a trial of the OX40 agonist ivuxolimab. The CDR3 nucleotides are TGTGCCAGCAGCTTAGCCGCCAGCTATAATTCACCCCTCCACTTT. Translation: CASSLAASYNSPLHF.